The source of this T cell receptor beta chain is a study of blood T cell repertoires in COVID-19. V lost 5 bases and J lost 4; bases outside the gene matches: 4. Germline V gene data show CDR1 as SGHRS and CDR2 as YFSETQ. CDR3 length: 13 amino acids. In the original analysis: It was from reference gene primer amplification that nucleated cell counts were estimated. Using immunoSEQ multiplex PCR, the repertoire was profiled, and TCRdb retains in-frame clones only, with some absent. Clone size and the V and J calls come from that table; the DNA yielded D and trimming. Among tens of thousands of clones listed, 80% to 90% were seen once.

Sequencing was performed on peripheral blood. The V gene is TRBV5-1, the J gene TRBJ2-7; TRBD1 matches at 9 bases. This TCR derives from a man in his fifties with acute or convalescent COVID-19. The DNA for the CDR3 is TGCGCCAGCAGGCCTGGGACAGGGTACGAGCAGTACTTC. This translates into CASRPGTGYEQYF.